This TCR beta chain comes out of a study of tumor-infiltrating lymphocytes in localized non-small cell lung cancer. Study-level background: Some samples were collected after neoadjuvant chemotherapy; smokers, never-smokers and several histologies were included. Tumor tissue and non-adjacent uninvolved lung came from each patient.

Germline CDR1 and CDR2: DFQATT and SNEGSKA (reference sequence). V lost 3 bases and J 4 bases, leaving 7 bases between the germline ends. The CDR3 contains 11 residues. The method was immunoSEQ multiplex PCR; TCRdb's version includes in-frame clones alone and lacks a portion of them. This sample has some 15,000 clones; approximately 84% occur once, and the top ten carry just under 5%. This clone was seen only a few times. The sequencing input was lung tumor tissue. This clonotype was obtained from a human donor with non-small cell lung cancer. The rearrangement links TRBV20-1 to TRBJ2-7; D possibly uses TRBD1 or TRBD2 (5 bases each). Here the CDR3 DNA reads TGCAGTGCTAGTTGGGGGTACGAGCAGTACTTC. Amino acid sequence: CSASWGYEQYF.